This T cell receptor beta chain was recorded in a study of beta chain features in type 1 diabetes. Study conclusions and caveats: Researchers report that Type 1 diabetes patients had moderately but significantly shorter TCRB CDR3s across all four CD4+ subsets.

This clone showed up just a few times. Its antigen remains unidentified. The V gene's germline CDR1 is SGDLS and CDR2 YYNGEE. The CDR3 spans 15 residues. The V gene lost 0 bases and the J gene lost 5 bases, with 13 bases spanning the gap. Since all of the isolated RNA was reverse transcribed, expressed TCRB transcripts were what got sequenced. Here immunoSEQ multiplex PCR was the method, and the copy in TCRdb shows in-frame clones only, minus some. The sample carries roughly 300,000 clones, about a tenth recorded once. This TCR was recovered from a man younger than 40 with type 1 diabetes. The chain links TRBV9 to TRBJ2-3; the D gene is possibly TRBD2 (5 bases). The specimen was central memory CD4+ T cells from blood. CDR3 residues: CASSVALRAGDTQYF. CDR3 DNA: TGTGCCAGCAGCGTAGCTTTGCGGGCAGGAGATACGCAGTATTTT.